The 3 T cell receptor beta chains below were found in one sample sequenced in a study of blood T cell repertoires in COVID-19. The data were produced by immunoSEQ multiplex PCR, yet TCRdb's version contains in-frame clones alone and is incomplete. The sample consists of 85,000 to 90,000 clones, around nine tenths of them appearing once. Sequencing was done on a sample of peripheral blood. The source is a man aged 80 or over with active or convalescent COVID-19.

The chain links TRBV28 to TRBJ1-1; D gene uncertain. CDR1 is MDHEN and CDR2 is SYDVKM in the germline V gene. V lost 4 bases and J 4 bases, leaving 16 bases between the germline ends. This CDR3 is 15 amino acids long. In DNA form, the CDR3 reads TGTGCCAGCAGTTCCCCTCAGGTTAGTCGCACTGAAGCTTTCTTT. It yields the protein CASSSPQVSRTEAFF. Complete variable domain (other parts from reference TRBV28 and TRBJ1-1): DVKVTQSSRYLVKRTGEKVFLECVQDMDHENMFWYRQDPGLGLRLIYFSYDVKMKEKGDIPEGYSVSREKKERFSLILESASTNQTSMYLCASSSPQVSRTEAFFGQGTRLTVV.

The chain is built from TRBV3-1 (or the pseudogene TRBV3-2) and TRBJ1-5; D perhaps matches TRBD1 (6 bases). In germline, CDR1 is LGHDT, CDR2 YNNKEL (reference sequence). Trimming left V 3 bases short and J 7 bases short, with 7 bases between. The length of the CDR3 is 12 residues. The CDR3 loop is CASSHGGQPQHF. DNA for the CDR3: TGTGCCAGCAGCCATGGGGGCCAGCCCCAGCATTTT.

The gene calls are TRBV10-1 and TRBJ2-7; TRBD1 aligns across 8 bases. The ends lost 4 bases at V and 6 bases at J; junction bases unmatched: 5. CDR3 length: 13 residues. Germline-derived CDR1 and CDR2 are WNHNN and SYGVQD (reference sequence). The CDR3 reads CASSGQGPCEQYF. CDR3 nucleotides: TGCGCCAGCAGTGGACAGGGGCCCTGCGAGCAGTACTTC.